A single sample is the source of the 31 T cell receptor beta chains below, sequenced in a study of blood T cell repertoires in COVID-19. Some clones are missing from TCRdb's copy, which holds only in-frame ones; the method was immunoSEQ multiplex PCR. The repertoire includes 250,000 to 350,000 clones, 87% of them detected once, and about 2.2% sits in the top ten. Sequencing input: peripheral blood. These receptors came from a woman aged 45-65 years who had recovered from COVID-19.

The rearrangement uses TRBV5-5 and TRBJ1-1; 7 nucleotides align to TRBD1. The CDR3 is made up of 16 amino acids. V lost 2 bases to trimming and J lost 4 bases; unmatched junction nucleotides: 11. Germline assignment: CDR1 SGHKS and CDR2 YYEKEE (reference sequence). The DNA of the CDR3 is TGTGCCAGCAGCTTAGGAAGGGGCCAGGGGGTCACTGAAGCTTTCTTT. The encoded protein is CASSLGRGQGVTEAFF. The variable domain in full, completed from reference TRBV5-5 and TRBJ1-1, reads DAGVTQSPTHLIKTRGQQVTLRCSPISGHKSVSWYQQVLGQGPQFIFQYYEKEERGRGNFPDRFSARQFPNYSSELNVNALLLGDSALYLCASSLGRGQGVTEAFFGQGTRLTVV.

For the CDR3, the DNA is TGTGCCAGCAGTTACTCGACCGGGGTTAACACCGGGGAGCTGTTTTTT. Its protein is CASSYSTGVNTGELFF. The V and J genes are TRBV6-5 and TRBJ2-2; possibly TRBD2 for D (5 bases). The CDR3 sequence is 16 residues long. Germline-derived CDR1 and CDR2 are MNHEY and SVGAGI. V was pared by 0 bases and J by 2 bases, with 10 bases between.

CDR3 region: CASSYQGHTEAFF. CDR3 nucleotides: TGTGCCAGCAGTTACCAGGGTCACACTGAAGCTTTCTTT. This chain uses TRBV6-5 with TRBJ1-1, with D perhaps TRBD1 (5 bases). The V gene lost 2 bases and the J gene lost 3 bases, with 7 bases spanning the gap. Germline values: CDR1 MNHEY, CDR2 SVGAGI. This CDR3 has 13 amino acids.

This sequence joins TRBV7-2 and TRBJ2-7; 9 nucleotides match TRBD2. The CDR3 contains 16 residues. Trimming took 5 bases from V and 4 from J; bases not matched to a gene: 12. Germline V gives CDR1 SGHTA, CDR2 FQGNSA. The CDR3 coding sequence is TGTGCCAGCAGCCCAGGATGGGGTAGCGGGAGATACGAGCAGTACTTC. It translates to CASSPGWGSGRYEQYF.

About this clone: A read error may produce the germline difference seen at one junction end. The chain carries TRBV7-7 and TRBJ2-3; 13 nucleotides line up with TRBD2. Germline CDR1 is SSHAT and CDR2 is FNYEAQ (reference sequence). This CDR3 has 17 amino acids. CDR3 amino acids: CASSWGTSGTNTDTQYF. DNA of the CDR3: TGTGCTAGCAGCTGGGGGACTAGCGGGACGAACACAGATACGCAGTATTTT.

CDR3: CSGGQGWTEAFF. The CDR3 DNA reads as TGCAGCGGCGGACAGGGGTGGACTGAAGCTTTCTTT. V usage is TRBV29-1 and J usage is TRBJ1-1, with 9 bases matching TRBD1. Germline-derived CDR1 and CDR2 are SQVTM and ANQGSEA. The J segment lost 5 bases and the V segment lost 7 bases, leaving 5 bases of the junction unmatched. The CDR3 is 12 residues long.

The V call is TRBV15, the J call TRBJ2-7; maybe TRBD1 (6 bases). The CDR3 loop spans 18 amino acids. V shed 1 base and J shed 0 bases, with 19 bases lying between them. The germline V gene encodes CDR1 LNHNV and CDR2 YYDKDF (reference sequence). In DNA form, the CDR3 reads TGTGCCACCAGCAGAGGCGCTACCCGACAGGCCCACTCCTACGAGCAGTACTTC. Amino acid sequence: CATSRGATRQAHSYEQYF.

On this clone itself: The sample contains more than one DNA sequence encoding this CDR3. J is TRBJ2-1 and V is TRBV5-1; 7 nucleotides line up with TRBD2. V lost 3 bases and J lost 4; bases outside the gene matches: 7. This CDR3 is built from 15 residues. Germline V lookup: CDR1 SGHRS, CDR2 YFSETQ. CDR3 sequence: CASSSLAGAYNEQFF. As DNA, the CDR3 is TGCGCCAGCAGCTCCTTGGCGGGAGCGTACAATGAGCAGTTCTTC.

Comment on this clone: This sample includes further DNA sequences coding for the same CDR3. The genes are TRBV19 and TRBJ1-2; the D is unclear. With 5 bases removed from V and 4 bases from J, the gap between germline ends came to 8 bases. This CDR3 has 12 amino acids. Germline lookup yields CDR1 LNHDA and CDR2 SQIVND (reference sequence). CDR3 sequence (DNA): TGTGCCAGTAGTCGGGGAAGCTATGGCTACACCTTC. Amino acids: CASSRGSYGYTF.

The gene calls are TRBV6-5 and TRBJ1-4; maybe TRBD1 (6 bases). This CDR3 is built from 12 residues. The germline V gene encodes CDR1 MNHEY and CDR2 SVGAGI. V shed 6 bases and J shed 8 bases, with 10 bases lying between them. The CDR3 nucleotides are TGTGCCAGCAGCTTTACAGGGGAAAAACTGTTTTTT. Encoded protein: CASSFTGEKLFF.

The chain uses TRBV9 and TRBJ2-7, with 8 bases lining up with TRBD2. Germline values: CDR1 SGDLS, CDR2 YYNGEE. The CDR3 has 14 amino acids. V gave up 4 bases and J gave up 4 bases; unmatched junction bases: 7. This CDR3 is CASSPGGTKYEQYF. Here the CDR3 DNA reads TGTGCCAGCAGCCCGGGGGGGACAAAATACGAGCAGTACTTC.

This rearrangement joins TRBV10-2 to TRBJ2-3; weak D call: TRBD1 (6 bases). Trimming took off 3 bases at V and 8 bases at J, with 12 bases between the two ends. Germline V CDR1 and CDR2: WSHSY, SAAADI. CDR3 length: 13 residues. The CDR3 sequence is CASSEGQGTTQYF. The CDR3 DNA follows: TGCGCCAGCAGTGAAGGGCAGGGGACTACGCAGTATTTT.

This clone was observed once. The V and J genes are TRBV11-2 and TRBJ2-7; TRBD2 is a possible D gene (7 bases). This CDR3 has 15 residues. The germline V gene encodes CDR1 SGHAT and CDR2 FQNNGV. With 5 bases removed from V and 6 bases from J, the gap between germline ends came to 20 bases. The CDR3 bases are TGTGCCAGCAGCCCAGAGGGGGGGAGCTGGGGCGAGCAGTACTTC. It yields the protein CASSPEGGSWGEQYF. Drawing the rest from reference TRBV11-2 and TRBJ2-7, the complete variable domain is EAGVAQSPRYKIIEKRQSVAFWCNPISGHATLYWYQQILGQGPKLLIQFQNNGVVDDSQLPKDRFSAERLKGVDSTLKIQPAKLEDSAVYLCASSPEGGSWGEQYFGPGTRLTVT.

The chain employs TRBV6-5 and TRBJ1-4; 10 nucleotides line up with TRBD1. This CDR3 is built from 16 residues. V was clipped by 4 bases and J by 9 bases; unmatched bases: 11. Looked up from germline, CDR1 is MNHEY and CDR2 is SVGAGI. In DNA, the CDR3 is TGTGCCAGCAGTTCCTCAAGCGGGACAGGGGCTCAAAAACTGTTTTTT. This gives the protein CASSSSSGTGAQKLFF.

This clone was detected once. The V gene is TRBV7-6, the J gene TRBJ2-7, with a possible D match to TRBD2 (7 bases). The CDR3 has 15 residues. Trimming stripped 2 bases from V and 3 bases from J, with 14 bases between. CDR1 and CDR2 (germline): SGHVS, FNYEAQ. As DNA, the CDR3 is TGTGCCAGCAGCTTAACGGGGGGCTCAGGCTACGAGCAGTACTTC. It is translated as CASSLTGGSGYEQYF.

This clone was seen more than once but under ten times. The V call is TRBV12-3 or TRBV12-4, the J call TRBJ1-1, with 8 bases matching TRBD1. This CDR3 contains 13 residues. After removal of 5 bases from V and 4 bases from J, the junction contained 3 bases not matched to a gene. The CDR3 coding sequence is TGTGCCAGCAGTCAGGGGGCTCTCACTGAAGCTTTCTTT. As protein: CASSQGALTEAFF.

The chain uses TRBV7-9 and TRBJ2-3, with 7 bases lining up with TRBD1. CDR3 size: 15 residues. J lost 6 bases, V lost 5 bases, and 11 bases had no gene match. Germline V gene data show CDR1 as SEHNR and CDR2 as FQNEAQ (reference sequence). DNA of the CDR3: TGTGCCAGCAGCCCCCGATCTTACAGGGGTGATACGCAGTATTTT. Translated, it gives CASSPRSYRGDTQYF.

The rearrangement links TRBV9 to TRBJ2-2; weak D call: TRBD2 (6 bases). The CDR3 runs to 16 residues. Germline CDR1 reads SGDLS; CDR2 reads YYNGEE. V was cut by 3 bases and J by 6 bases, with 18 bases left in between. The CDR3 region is CASSDGGVVDPGELFF. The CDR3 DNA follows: TGTGCCAGCAGCGACGGGGGTGTGGTAGATCCCGGGGAGCTGTTTTTT. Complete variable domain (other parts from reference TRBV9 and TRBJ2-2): DSGVTQTPKHLITATGQRVTLRCSPRSGDLSVYWYQQSLDQGLQFLIQYYNGEERAKGNILERFSAQQFPDLHSELNLSSLELGDSALYFCASSDGGVVDPGELFFGEGSRLTVL.

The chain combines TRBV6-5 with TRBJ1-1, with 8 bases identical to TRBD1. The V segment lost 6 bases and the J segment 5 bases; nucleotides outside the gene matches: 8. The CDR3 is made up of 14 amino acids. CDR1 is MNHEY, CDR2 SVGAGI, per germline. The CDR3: CASRAQGANTEAFF. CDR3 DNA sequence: TGTGCCAGCAGGGCCCAGGGGGCAAATACTGAAGCTTTCTTT.

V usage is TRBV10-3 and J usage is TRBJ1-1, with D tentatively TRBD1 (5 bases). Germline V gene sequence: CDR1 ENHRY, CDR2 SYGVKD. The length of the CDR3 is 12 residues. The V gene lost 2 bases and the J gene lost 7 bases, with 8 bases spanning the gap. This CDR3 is CAISERQGEAFF. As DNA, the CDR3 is TGTGCCATCAGTGAGAGGCAGGGTGAAGCTTTCTTT.

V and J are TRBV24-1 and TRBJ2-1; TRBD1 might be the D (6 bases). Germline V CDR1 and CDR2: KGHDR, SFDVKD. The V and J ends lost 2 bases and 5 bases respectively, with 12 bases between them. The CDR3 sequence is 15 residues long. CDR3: CATSDSEYRDNEQFF. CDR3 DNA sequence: TGTGCCACCAGTGATTCAGAATACAGGGACAATGAGCAGTTCTTC.

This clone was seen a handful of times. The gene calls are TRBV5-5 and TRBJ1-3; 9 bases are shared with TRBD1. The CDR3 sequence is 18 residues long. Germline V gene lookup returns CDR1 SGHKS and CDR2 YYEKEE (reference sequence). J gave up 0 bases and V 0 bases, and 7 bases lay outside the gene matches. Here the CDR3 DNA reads TGTGCCAGCAGCTTGGCGGCGGGACAGGGCCCCTCTGGAAACACCATATATTTT. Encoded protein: CASSLAAGQGPSGNTIYF. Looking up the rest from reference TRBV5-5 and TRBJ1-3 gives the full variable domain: DAGVTQSPTHLIKTRGQQVTLRCSPISGHKSVSWYQQVLGQGPQFIFQYYEKEERGRGNFPDRFSARQFPNYSSELNVNALLLGDSALYLCASSLAAGQGPSGNTIYFGEGSWLTVV.

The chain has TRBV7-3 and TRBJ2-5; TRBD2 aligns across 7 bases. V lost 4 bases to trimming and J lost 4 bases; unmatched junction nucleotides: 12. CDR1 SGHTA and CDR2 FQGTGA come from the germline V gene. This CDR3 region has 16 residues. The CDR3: CASSSLGGWTLETQYF. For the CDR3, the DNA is TGTGCCAGCAGCTCCCTCGGGGGGTGGACACTAGAGACCCAGTACTTC.

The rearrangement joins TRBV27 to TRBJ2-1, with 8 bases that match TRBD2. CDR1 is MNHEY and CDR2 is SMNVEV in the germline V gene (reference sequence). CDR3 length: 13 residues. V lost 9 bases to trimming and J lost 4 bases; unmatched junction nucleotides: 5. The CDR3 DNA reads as TGTGCCAGTAGTAGCGGGAATTACAATGAGCAGTTCTTC. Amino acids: CASSSGNYNEQFF.

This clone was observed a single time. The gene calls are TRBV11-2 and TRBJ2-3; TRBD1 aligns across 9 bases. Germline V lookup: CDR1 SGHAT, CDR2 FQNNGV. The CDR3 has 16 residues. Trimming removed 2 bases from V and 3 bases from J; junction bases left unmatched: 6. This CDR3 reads CASSLRRQGETDTQYF. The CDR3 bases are TGTGCCAGCAGCTTAAGACGACAGGGGGAGACAGATACGCAGTATTTT.

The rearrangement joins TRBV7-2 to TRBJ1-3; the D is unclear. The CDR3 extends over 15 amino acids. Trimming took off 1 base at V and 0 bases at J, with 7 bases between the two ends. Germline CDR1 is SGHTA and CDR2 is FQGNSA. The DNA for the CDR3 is TGTGCCAGCAGCTTAGGCCCAGGCTCTGGAAACACCATATATTTT. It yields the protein CASSLGPGSGNTIYF.

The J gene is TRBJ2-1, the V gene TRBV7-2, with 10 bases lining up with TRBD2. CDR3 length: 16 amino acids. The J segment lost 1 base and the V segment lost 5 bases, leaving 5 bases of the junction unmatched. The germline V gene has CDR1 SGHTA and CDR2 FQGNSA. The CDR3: CASSDRTSGSYNEQFF. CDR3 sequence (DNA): TGTGCCAGCAGCGACCGGACTAGCGGATCCTACAATGAGCAGTTCTTC.

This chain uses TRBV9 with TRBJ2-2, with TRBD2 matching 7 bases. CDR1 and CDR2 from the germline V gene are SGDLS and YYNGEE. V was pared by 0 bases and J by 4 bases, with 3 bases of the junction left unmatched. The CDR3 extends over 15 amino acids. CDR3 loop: CASSVAASGTGELFF. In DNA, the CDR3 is TGTGCCAGCAGCGTAGCGGCTAGCGGCACCGGGGAGCTGTTTTTT.

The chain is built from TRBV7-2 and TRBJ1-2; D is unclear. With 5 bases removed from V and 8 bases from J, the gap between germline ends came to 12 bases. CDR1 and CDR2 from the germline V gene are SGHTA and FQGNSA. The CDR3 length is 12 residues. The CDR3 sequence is CASSLMAEGYTF. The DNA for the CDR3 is TGTGCCAGCAGCCTTATGGCTGAAGGCTACACCTTC.

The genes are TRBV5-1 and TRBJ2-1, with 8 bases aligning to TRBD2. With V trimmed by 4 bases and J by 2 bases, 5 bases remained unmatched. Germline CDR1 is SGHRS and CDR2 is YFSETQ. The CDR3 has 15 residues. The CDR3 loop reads CASSTGGAAYNEQFF. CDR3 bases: TGCGCCAGCAGCACCGGGGGGGCGGCCTACAATGAGCAGTTCTTC. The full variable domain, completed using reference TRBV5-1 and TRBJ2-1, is KAGVTQTPRYLIKTRGQQVTLSCSPISGHRSVSWYQQTPGQGLQFLFEYFSETQRNKGNFPGRFSGRQFSNSRSEMNVSTLELGDSALYLCASSTGGAAYNEQFFGPGTRLTVL.

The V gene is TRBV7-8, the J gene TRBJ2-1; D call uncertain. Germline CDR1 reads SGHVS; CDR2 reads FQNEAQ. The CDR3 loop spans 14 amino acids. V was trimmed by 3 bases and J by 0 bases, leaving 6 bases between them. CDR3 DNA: TGTGCCAGCAGCTTCGAGAGCTCCTACAATGAGCAGTTCTTC. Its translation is CASSFESSYNEQFF.